This TCR beta chain derives from a study of blood T cell repertoires in COVID-19 (dated by TCRdb to about 2020). For the study in its entirety: Samples covering the acute and convalescent phases of COVID-19 were provided by collaborators in the United States, Italy and Spain. The prospective study material was composed of cDNA or gDNA derived from T cells, B-cell-depleted T cells, or PBMCs. The dataset comprised deeply sampled blood TCRbeta repertoires from subjects exposed to, actively infected with, or recovered from COVID-19. The repertoires were released in a freely available public database intended as a resource for research on the immune response to SARS-CoV-2. The samples were drawn from two sources: the first 160 participants of the ongoing ImmuneRACE study, and over 950 subjects contributed by 6 global collaborators. A de-identified subject ID, COVID-19 status, age in years and sex were almost always included in the sample metadata. Where HLA class I and class II types were available, the types were taken from metadata supplied by the sample provider, not from assay-based typing.

Samples from volunteer blood donors who had recovered from COVID-19 were contributed by a second Seattle source. Each collaborating institution followed its own protocols to collect whole blood in K2EDTA tubes. For TCRbeta analysis, collaborators shipped samples as frozen whole blood, isolated PBMCs, or DNA extracted from either of those sample types. CDR1 is given as SEHNR and CDR2 as FQNEAQ, both from the germline V gene (reference sequence). From its cysteine to its phenylalanine, the CDR3 spans 16 amino acids. The entry retains the CDR3 DNA only, 48 bases that are in frame from base 1. V loses 1 base, J loses 9 bases, and the germline ends lie 16 bases apart. TCRbeta CDR3 regions were amplified from genomic DNA using the immunoSEQ Assay, a bias-controlled multiplex PCR. Under the source paper's analysis protocol: Nucleated cell counts per sample were estimated from amplification of reference gene primers within the assay. To quantify the absolute abundance of each unique TCRbeta CDR3 rearrangement, sequence reads were collapsed and filtered. Productive Simpson clonality was computed per sample as the square root of Simpson's diversity index over productive rearrangements. What TCRdb holds here is the immuneACCESS table cut down to in-frame rearrangements. Part of the clones is not present; checked against another copy, under half of the missing clones reflect an unresolved V gene, and the others are unexplained. That table gives V, J and clone size, and the DNA gave D and trimming. The sample table contains approximately 160,000 clones; only one count was recorded for just under 85% of them. The ten largest clones add up to under 8.5% of the sample.

With respect to this clone: Its antigen is unknown. No clone much larger than this one lies a single base away; base qualities are absent.

Results and caveats for the whole study, not just this receptor: The amount of clinical and demographic metadata varied by source and participant and was provided uncurated.

This clonotype was obtained from a man aged 35 to 55 who had recovered from COVID-19. Material for sequencing was peripheral blood. This chain joins TRBV7-9 to TRBJ1-6, with a tentative D gene TRBD1 over 5 matching bases. Here is the DNA: TGTGCCAGCAGCTTAGAAGTCCAGGGTCAGTCTTCACCCCTCCACTTT. This encodes CASSLEVQGQSSPLHF. Full variable domain (CDR3 extended with the reference TRBV7-9 and TRBJ1-6 proteins): DTGVSQNPRHKITKRGQNVTFRCDPISEHNRLYWYRQTLGQGPEFLTYFQNEAQLEKSRLLSDRFSAERPKGSFSTLEIQRTEQGDSAMYLCASSLEVQGQSSPLHFGNGTRLTVT.